This TCR beta chain was captured by sequencing in a study of blood T cell repertoires in COVID-19. The data were produced by immunoSEQ multiplex PCR, yet TCRdb's version contains in-frame clones alone and is incomplete. The data show 100,000 or so clones, with almost 90% seen just once and roughly 4.6% held by the top ten. With respect to this clone: Other DNA sequences in the same sample also yield this CDR3.

The ends were cut back, 6 bases at V and 1 base at J, with 10 bases in the middle. The V gene's germline CDR1 is MNHEY and CDR2 SVGAGI. CDR3 length equals 13 residues. The chain links TRBV6-5 to TRBJ2-7; D call uncertain. The sequenced material came from peripheral blood. The clonotype comes from a human donor in a cohort sampled during active COVID-19. The CDR3 loop is CASRRQASYEQYF. The CDR3, as DNA: TGTGCCAGCAGACGGCAGGCTTCCTACGAGCAGTACTTC.